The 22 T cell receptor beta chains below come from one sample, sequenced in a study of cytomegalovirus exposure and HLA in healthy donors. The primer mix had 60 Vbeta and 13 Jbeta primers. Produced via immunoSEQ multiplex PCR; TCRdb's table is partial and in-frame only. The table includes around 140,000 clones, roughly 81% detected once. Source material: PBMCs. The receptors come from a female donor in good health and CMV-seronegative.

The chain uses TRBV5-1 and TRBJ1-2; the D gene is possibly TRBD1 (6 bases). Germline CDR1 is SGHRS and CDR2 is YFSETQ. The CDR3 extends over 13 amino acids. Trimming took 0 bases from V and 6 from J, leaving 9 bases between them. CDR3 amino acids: CASSLEGVDGYTF. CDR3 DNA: TGCGCCAGCAGCTTGGAGGGGGTCGATGGCTACACCTTC.

CDR3: CAWRTQVNFYNSPLHF. The CDR3 coding sequence is TGTGCCTGGAGGACACAGGTGAATTTCTATAATTCACCCCTCCACTTT. This chain connects TRBV30 to TRBJ1-6; perhaps TRBD1 as D (5 bases). There are 16 residues in the CDR3. Trimming stripped 3 bases from V and 3 bases from J, with 15 bases between. Germline V gives CDR1 GTSNPN, CDR2 SVGIG (reference sequence).

The CDR3 DNA reads TGTGCCAGCAGCCCCGACAGGGTGTCCTACAATGAGCAGTTCTTC. Translated: CASSPDRVSYNEQFF. The chain has TRBV7-6 and TRBJ2-1, with TRBD1 matching over 7 bases. The CDR3 loop spans 15 amino acids. J gave up 1 base and V 5 bases, and 5 bases lay outside the gene matches. The germline V gene encodes CDR1 SGHVS and CDR2 FNYEAQ.

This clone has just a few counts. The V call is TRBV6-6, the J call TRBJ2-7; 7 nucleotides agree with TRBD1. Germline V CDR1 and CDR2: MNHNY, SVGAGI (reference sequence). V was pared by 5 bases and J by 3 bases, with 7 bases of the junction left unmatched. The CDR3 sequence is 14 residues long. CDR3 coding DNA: TGTGCCAGCAGTCACCCGGACAGGTTCTACGAGCAGTACTTC. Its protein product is CASSHPDRFYEQYF.

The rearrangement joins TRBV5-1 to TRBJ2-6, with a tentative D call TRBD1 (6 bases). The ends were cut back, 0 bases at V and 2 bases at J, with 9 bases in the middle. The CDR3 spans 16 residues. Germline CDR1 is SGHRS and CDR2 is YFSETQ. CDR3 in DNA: TGCGCCAGCAGCTTGGGAGACAGGCCTGGGGCCAACGTCCTGACTTTC. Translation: CASSLGDRPGANVLTF.

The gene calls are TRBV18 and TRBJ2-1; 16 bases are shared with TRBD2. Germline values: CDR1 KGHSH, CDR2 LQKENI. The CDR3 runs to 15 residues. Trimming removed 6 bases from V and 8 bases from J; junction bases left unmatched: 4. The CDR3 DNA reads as TGTGCCAGCTCTTCCGGGACTAGCGGGGGGGATGAGCAGTTCTTC. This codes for CASSSGTSGGDEQFF.

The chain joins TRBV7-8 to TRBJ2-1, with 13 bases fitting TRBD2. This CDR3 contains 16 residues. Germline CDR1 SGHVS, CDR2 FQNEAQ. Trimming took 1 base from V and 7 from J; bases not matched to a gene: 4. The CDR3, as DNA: TGTGCCAGCAGCTTAGACTTGGGACTAGCGGGGAATGAGCAGTTCTTC. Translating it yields CASSLDLGLAGNEQFF.

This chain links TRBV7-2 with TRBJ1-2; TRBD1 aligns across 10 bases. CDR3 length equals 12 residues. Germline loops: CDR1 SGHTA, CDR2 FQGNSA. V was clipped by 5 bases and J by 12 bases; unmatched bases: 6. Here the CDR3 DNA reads TGTGCCAGCAGCCCTCCCGGGACAGGGGACACCTTC. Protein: CASSPPGTGDTF.

CDR3 protein: CASSWSLADLYNEQFF. As DNA, the CDR3 is TGCGCCAGCAGCTGGTCACTAGCGGACCTATACAATGAGCAGTTCTTC. The V and J genes are TRBV5-1 and TRBJ2-1; 8 bases are a match to TRBD2. CDR1 SGHRS and CDR2 YFSETQ come from the germline V gene. J gave up 4 bases and V 3 bases, and 9 bases lay outside the gene matches. This CDR3 region has 16 residues. Full variable domain (remainder filled in from reference TRBV5-1 and TRBJ2-1): KAGVTQTPRYLIKTRGQQVTLSCSPISGHRSVSWYQQTPGQGLQFLFEYFSETQRNKGNFPGRFSGRQFSNSRSEMNVSTLELGDSALYLCASSWSLADLYNEQFFGPGTRLTVL.

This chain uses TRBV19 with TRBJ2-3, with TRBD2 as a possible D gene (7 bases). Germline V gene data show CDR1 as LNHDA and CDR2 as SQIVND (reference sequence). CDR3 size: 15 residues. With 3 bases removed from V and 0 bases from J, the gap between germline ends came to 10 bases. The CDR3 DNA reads TGTGCCAGTAGTATGGGGGGGACAAGCACAGATACGCAGTATTTT. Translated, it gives CASSMGGTSTDTQYF.

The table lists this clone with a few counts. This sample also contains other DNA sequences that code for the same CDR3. The CDR3 DNA reads TGTGCCAGTAGTCCGGACAGGGAAGTGAACACTGAAGCTTTCTTT. Amino acids: CASSPDREVNTEAFF. This chain joins TRBV19 and TRBJ1-1; TRBD1 matches 8 bases. After removal of 5 bases from V and 0 bases from J, the junction contained 5 bases not matched to a gene. The CDR3 runs to 15 residues. Germline V gives CDR1 LNHDA, CDR2 SQIVND (reference sequence).

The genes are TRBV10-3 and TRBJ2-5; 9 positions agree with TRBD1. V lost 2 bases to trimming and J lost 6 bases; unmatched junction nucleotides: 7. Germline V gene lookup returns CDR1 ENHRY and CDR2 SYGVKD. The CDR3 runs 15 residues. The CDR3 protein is CAISEGTGNGKTQYF. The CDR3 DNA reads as TGTGCCATCAGTGAGGGGACAGGGAACGGAAAGACCCAGTACTTC.

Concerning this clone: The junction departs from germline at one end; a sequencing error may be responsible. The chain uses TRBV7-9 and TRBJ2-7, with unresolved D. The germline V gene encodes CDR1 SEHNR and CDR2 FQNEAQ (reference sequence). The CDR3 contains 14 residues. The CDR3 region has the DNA TGTTCCAGCAGCTTAGACCACCCGCGAAACGAGCAGTACTTC. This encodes CSSSLDHPRNEQYF.

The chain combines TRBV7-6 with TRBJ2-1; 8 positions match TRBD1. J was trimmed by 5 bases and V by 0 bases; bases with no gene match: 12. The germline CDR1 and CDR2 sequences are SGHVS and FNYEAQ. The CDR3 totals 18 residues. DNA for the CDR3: TGTGCCAGCAGCTTAGCGGTCGTGCGACAGGGGTCAGACAATGAGCAGTTCTTC. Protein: CASSLAVVRQGSDNEQFF.

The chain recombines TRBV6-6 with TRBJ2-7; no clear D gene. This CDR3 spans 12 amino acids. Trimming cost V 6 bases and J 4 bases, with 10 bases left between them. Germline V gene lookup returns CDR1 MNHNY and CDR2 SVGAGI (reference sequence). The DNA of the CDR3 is TGTGCCAGCAGCCGACAAGGATACGAGCAGTACTTC. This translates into CASSRQGYEQYF.

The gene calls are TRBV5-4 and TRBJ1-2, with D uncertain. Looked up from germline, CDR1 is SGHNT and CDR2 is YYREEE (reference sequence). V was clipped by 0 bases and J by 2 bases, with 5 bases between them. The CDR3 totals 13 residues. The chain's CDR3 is CASSLDRNYGYTF. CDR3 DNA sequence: TGTGCCAGCAGCTTGGACAGAAACTATGGCTACACCTTC.

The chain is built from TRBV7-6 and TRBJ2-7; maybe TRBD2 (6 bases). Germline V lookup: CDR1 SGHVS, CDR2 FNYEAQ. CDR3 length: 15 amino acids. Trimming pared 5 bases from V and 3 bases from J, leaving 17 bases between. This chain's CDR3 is CASSPLAGSSYEQYF. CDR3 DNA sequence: TGTGCCAGCAGCCCCCTGGCGGGGTCAAGCTACGAGCAGTACTTC.

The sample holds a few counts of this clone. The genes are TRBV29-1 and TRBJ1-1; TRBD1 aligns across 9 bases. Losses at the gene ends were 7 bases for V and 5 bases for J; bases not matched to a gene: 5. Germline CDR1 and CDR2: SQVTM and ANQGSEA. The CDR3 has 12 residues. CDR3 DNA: TGCAGCGGAGGGACAGGGAGGACTGAAGCTTTCTTT. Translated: CSGGTGRTEAFF.

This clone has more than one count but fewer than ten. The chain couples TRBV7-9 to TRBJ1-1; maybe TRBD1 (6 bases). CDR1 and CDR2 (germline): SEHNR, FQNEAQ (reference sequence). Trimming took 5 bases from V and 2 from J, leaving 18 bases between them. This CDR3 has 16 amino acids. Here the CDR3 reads CASSQNPGQKNTEAFF. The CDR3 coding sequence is TGTGCCAGCAGCCAAAACCCGGGACAAAAAAACACTGAAGCTTTCTTT.

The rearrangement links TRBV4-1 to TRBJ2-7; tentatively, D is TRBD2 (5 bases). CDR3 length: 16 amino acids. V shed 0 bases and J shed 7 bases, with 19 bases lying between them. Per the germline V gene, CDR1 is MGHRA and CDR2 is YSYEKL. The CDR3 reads CASSQEVALALREQYF. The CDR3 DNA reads TGCGCCAGCAGCCAAGAAGTGGCTCTAGCCCTTAGGGAGCAGTACTTC.

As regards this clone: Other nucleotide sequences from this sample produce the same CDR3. CDR3: CASSLGQGARETQYF. The CDR3 DNA reads as TGCGCCAGCAGCTTGGGACAGGGGGCGAGGGAGACCCAGTACTTC. V gene TRBV5-1 combines with J gene TRBJ2-5, with 10 positions matching TRBD1. J was trimmed by 5 bases and V by 0 bases; bases with no gene match: 4. CDR3 length: 15 residues. The germline V gene has CDR1 SGHRS and CDR2 YFSETQ.

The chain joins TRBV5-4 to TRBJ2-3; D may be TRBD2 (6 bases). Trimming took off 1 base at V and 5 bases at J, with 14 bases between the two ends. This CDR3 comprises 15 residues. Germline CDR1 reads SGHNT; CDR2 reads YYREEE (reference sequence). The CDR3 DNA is TGTGCCAGCAGCTTGAGCGCCAGCGGGCAAGATACGCAGTATTTT. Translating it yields CASSLSASGQDTQYF.